Listed below are T cell receptor beta chains from one sample, sequenced in a study of human T cells and chemical hapten exposure. TCRdb passed the 5' RACE reads through MiXCR, listing each CDR3 protein once. The sample includes approximately 81,000 distinct CDR3 sequences, approximately 8% of them seen just once. Every receptor here comes from a male donor in good health. CDR3s include the opening cysteine and the closing phenylalanine or tryptophan. Fields, in order: D gene, V gene, clone size, J gene, CDR3 length, CDR3 DNA, CDR3 protein. The D gene is left open where the match is weak. The listing skips clone size in some rows; elsewhere it reads once, few, many or a size class.

d_call: NA
v_call: TRBV20-1
clone_size: few
j_call: TRBJ2-4
cdr3_length: 11
cdr3_nt: TGCAGTGCCTTAGCCAAAAACATTCAGTACTTC
cdr3_aa: CSALAKNIQYF

d_call: NA
v_call: TRBV3-1
clone_size: NA
j_call: TRBJ2-7
cdr3_length: 11
cdr3_nt: TGTGCCAGCAGCCAGCGAGACGAGCAGTACTTC
cdr3_aa: CASSQRDEQYF

d_call: TRBD1
v_call: TRBV3-1
clone_size: many
j_call: TRBJ1-6
cdr3_length: 16
cdr3_nt: TGTGCCAGCAGCCCTCCCGGGACAGGCCAGGGGTCACCCCTCCACTTT
cdr3_aa: CASSPPGTGQGSPLHF

d_call: NA
v_call: TRBV29-1
clone_size: NA
j_call: TRBJ1-1
cdr3_length: 13
cdr3_nt: TGCAGCGTTGCCGGACACGAGAACACTGAAGCTTTCTTT
cdr3_aa: CSVAGHENTEAFF

d_call: NA
v_call: TRBV10-3
clone_size: many
j_call: TRBJ1-1
cdr3_length: 13
cdr3_nt: TGTGCCGTTACCGGGACTCTGAACACTGAAGCTTTCTTT
cdr3_aa: CAVTGTLNTEAFF

d_call: NA
v_call: TRBV11-2
clone_size: many
j_call: TRBJ2-7
cdr3_length: 16
cdr3_nt: TGTGCCAGCAGCCCCCGGACGCTAGCTAGGGCCTACGAGCAGTACTTC
cdr3_aa: CASSPRTLARAYEQYF

d_call: TRBD1
v_call: TRBV7-2
clone_size: few
j_call: TRBJ1-2
cdr3_length: 14
cdr3_nt: TGTGCCAGCAGTCTTCAGGGGGAGATCGGTGGCTACACCTTC
cdr3_aa: CASSLQGEIGGYTF

d_call: NA
v_call: TRBV7-6
clone_size: many
j_call: TRBJ2-3
cdr3_length: 14
cdr3_nt: TGTGCCAGCAGCCGTCAACTAGACACAGATACGCAGTATTTT
cdr3_aa: CASSRQLDTDTQYF

d_call: NA
v_call: TRBV11-2
clone_size: many
j_call: TRBJ2-1
cdr3_length: 17
cdr3_nt: TGTGCCAGCAGCTTAGGGACCACCGGTCCGGGTTACAATGAGCAGTTCTTC
cdr3_aa: CASSLGTTGPGYNEQFF

d_call: TRBD2
v_call: TRBV12-3/TRBV12-4
clone_size: few
j_call: TRBJ2-3
cdr3_length: 15
cdr3_nt: TGTGCCAGCAGTTTCGAAGACGGGGAGGGAGATACGCAGTATTTT
cdr3_aa: CASSFEDGEGDTQYF

d_call: NA
v_call: TRBV7-2
clone_size: NA
j_call: TRBJ2-1
cdr3_length: 13
cdr3_nt: TGTGCCAGCAGCTTGCAGAGGGATAATGAGCAGTTCTTC
cdr3_aa: CASSLQRDNEQFF

d_call: NA
v_call: TRBV14
clone_size: few
j_call: TRBJ2-4
cdr3_length: 13
cdr3_nt: TGTGCCAGCAGCCAAGACCGGGGAAACATTCAGTACTTC
cdr3_aa: CASSQDRGNIQYF

d_call: NA
v_call: TRBV29-1
clone_size: few
j_call: TRBJ2-2
cdr3_length: 11
cdr3_nt: TGCAGCGTTCTACTCACCGGGGAGCTGTTTTTT
cdr3_aa: CSVLLTGELFF

d_call: NA
v_call: TRBV20-1
clone_size: NA
j_call: TRBJ2-7
cdr3_length: 12
cdr3_nt: TGCAGTGCTGCCGGGGGCCCCTACGAGCAGTACTTC
cdr3_aa: CSAAGGPYEQYF

d_call: TRBD2
v_call: TRBV11-2
clone_size: NA
j_call: TRBJ2-2
cdr3_length: 18
cdr3_nt: TGTGCCAGCAACGCCAGGGGAGCGGGAGGGGGGAACACCGGGGAGCTGTTTTTT
cdr3_aa: CASNARGAGGGNTGELFF

d_call: TRBD1
v_call: TRBV7-9
clone_size: NA
j_call: TRBJ2-2
cdr3_length: 15
cdr3_nt: TGTGCCAGCAATCCGACAGGGATGGACACCGGGGAGCTGTTTTTT
cdr3_aa: CASNPTGMDTGELFF

d_call: NA
v_call: TRBV7-9
clone_size: many
j_call: TRBJ2-1
cdr3_length: 15
cdr3_nt: TGTGCCAGCAGCTTATTACAGGGATCCTACAATGAGCAGTTCTTC
cdr3_aa: CASSLLQGSYNEQFF

d_call: NA
v_call: TRBV4-3
clone_size: many
j_call: TRBJ2-7
cdr3_length: 15
cdr3_nt: TGCGCCAGCAGCCTATCGGACCAGGGGCCCTACGAGCAGTACTTC
cdr3_aa: CASSLSDQGPYEQYF

d_call: TRBD2
v_call: TRBV29-1
clone_size: NA
j_call: TRBJ2-2
cdr3_length: 15
cdr3_nt: TGCAGCGTTGGGACTAGCGAAACGAACACCGGGGAGCTGTTTTTT
cdr3_aa: CSVGTSETNTGELFF

d_call: NA
v_call: TRBV11-2
clone_size: few
j_call: TRBJ2-3
cdr3_length: 15
cdr3_nt: TGTGCCAGCAGCTTACGGAGGTTGCGCACAGATACGCAGTATTTT
cdr3_aa: CASSLRRLRTDTQYF

d_call: TRBD1
v_call: TRBV7-9
clone_size: many
j_call: TRBJ1-2
cdr3_length: 14
cdr3_nt: TGTGCCAGCAGCCCCCAGGGGGGCCAGTCTGGCTACACCTTC
cdr3_aa: CASSPQGGQSGYTF

d_call: NA
v_call: TRBV7-2
clone_size: few
j_call: TRBJ2-3
cdr3_length: 15
cdr3_nt: TGTGCCAGCAGCCGGATGGGGGGGGGCGTAGATACGCAGTATTTT
cdr3_aa: CASSRMGGGVDTQYF

d_call: TRBD2
v_call: TRBV20-1
clone_size: many
j_call: TRBJ2-2
cdr3_length: 16
cdr3_nt: TGCAGTGCTATCCGCCTAGCGGGGGCTAACACCGGGGAGCTGTTTTTT
cdr3_aa: CSAIRLAGANTGELFF

d_call: NA
v_call: TRBV20-1
clone_size: NA
j_call: TRBJ1-1
cdr3_length: 13
cdr3_nt: TGCAGTGCTAGTCAGGGGTTGAACACTGAAGCTTTCTTT
cdr3_aa: CSASQGLNTEAFF

d_call: TRBD1
v_call: TRBV5-1
clone_size: NA
j_call: TRBJ2-7
cdr3_length: 16
cdr3_nt: TGCGCCAGCAGCTTGCCCGGGACAGGGGCCTCCTACGAGCAGTACTTC
cdr3_aa: CASSLPGTGASYEQYF

d_call: NA
v_call: TRBV29-1
clone_size: few
j_call: TRBJ2-3
cdr3_length: 15
cdr3_nt: TGCAGCGCAATGCCGAGCTCCACTAGCACAGATACGCAGTATTTT
cdr3_aa: CSAMPSSTSTDTQYF

d_call: NA
v_call: TRBV11-2
clone_size: NA
j_call: TRBJ2-2
cdr3_length: 15
cdr3_nt: TGTGCCAGCAGCTTAGCCCGACCGAACACCGGGGAGCTGTTTTTT
cdr3_aa: CASSLARPNTGELFF

d_call: NA
v_call: TRBV5-5
clone_size: few
j_call: TRBJ2-7
cdr3_length: 15
cdr3_nt: TGTGCCAGCAGCTTTCCTACAGACACTTCCTACGAGCAGTACTTC
cdr3_aa: CASSFPTDTSYEQYF

d_call: NA
v_call: TRBV5-1
clone_size: many
j_call: TRBJ2-1
cdr3_length: 14
cdr3_nt: TGCGCCAGCAGCCAGTCCCACCGGGGCAATGAGCAGTTCTTC
cdr3_aa: CASSQSHRGNEQFF

d_call: TRBD1
v_call: TRBV28
clone_size: many
j_call: TRBJ2-7
cdr3_length: 14
cdr3_nt: TGTGCCAGCAGGGGACAGGGCATCCTCCACGAGCAGTACTTC
cdr3_aa: CASRGQGILHEQYF

d_call: NA
v_call: TRBV7-2
clone_size: NA
j_call: TRBJ1-4
cdr3_length: 16
cdr3_nt: TGTGCCAGCAGCTTACCCCTCGCAGGGCTGGCCTCGGCGCTGTTTTTT
cdr3_aa: CASSLPLAGLASALFF

d_call: NA
v_call: TRBV14
clone_size: few
j_call: TRBJ2-3
cdr3_length: 18
cdr3_nt: TGTGCCAGCAGCCAAGACGTCGCCACCACATTTGGCACAGATACGCAGTATTTT
cdr3_aa: CASSQDVATTFGTDTQYF

d_call: TRBD1
v_call: TRBV5-1
clone_size: few
j_call: TRBJ1-1
cdr3_length: 17
cdr3_nt: TGCGCCAGCAGCCCACGACGTGGGACAGGGGGGAACACTGAAGCTTTCTTT
cdr3_aa: CASSPRRGTGGNTEAFF

d_call: NA
v_call: TRBV7-2
clone_size: NA
j_call: TRBJ1-3
cdr3_length: 15
cdr3_nt: TGTGCCAGCAGCTACTGGGGGGGGTCTGGAAACACCATATATTTT
cdr3_aa: CASSYWGGSGNTIYF

d_call: NA
v_call: TRBV20-1
clone_size: many
j_call: TRBJ2-7
cdr3_length: 14
cdr3_nt: TGCAGTGCTCTTCGGGACCCCGAGACCTACGAGCAGTACTTC
cdr3_aa: CSALRDPETYEQYF

d_call: TRBD1
v_call: TRBV18
clone_size: many
j_call: TRBJ1-1
cdr3_length: 15
cdr3_nt: TGTGCCAGCTCACCTTTCCAACAGGGGAGAGCTGAAGCTTTCTTT
cdr3_aa: CASSPFQQGRAEAFF

d_call: NA
v_call: TRBV30
clone_size: NA
j_call: TRBJ1-1
cdr3_length: 13
cdr3_nt: TGTGCCTGGGGCCGGACACCTAACACTGAAGCTTTCTTT
cdr3_aa: CAWGRTPNTEAFF

d_call: TRBD1
v_call: TRBV7-2
clone_size: many
j_call: TRBJ1-1
cdr3_length: 17
cdr3_nt: TGTGCCAGCAGCTTAAAAACTAGGATGACAGGGGACACTGAAGCTTTCTTT
cdr3_aa: CASSLKTRMTGDTEAFF

d_call: NA
v_call: TRBV7-2
clone_size: many
j_call: TRBJ2-1
cdr3_length: 16
cdr3_nt: TGTGCCAGCAGGGACTTAGCGGCCAGCTCCTACAATGAGCAGTTCTTC
cdr3_aa: CASRDLAASSYNEQFF

d_call: TRBD1
v_call: TRBV7-9
clone_size: few
j_call: TRBJ2-4
cdr3_length: 12
cdr3_nt: TGTGCCAGCAGCTTAGGAGGACAGGGGTGGTACTTC
cdr3_aa: CASSLGGQGWYF

d_call: NA
v_call: TRBV29-1
clone_size: NA
j_call: TRBJ2-3
cdr3_length: 14
cdr3_nt: TGCAGCGTTGCGGGGATGCTACTCACAGATACGCAGTATTTT
cdr3_aa: CSVAGMLLTDTQYF

d_call: TRBD2
v_call: TRBV4-2
clone_size: few
j_call: TRBJ2-1
cdr3_length: 16
cdr3_nt: TGTGCCAGCAGCCCATTGACTAGCGGGGATTACAATGAGCAGTTCTTC
cdr3_aa: CASSPLTSGDYNEQFF

d_call: NA
v_call: TRBV25-1
clone_size: NA
j_call: TRBJ1-6
cdr3_length: 11
cdr3_nt: TGTGCCAGCAGTTTCGGACCCCGAATTGTATTT
cdr3_aa: CASSFGPRIVF

d_call: TRBD1
v_call: TRBV29-1
clone_size: NA
j_call: TRBJ2-3
cdr3_length: 14
cdr3_nt: TGCAGCGTACATGGGACAGGCCCTCGGAGTACGCAGTATTTT
cdr3_aa: CSVHGTGPRSTQYF

d_call: NA
v_call: TRBV30
clone_size: many
j_call: TRBJ2-1
cdr3_length: 12
cdr3_nt: TGTGCCTGGAGTGTTGTAGACAATGAGCAGTTCTTC
cdr3_aa: CAWSVVDNEQFF

d_call: NA
v_call: TRBV20-1
clone_size: many
j_call: TRBJ1-5
cdr3_length: 13
cdr3_nt: TGCAGTGCTAGAGACGGTCGGTCTCAGCCCCAGCATTTT
cdr3_aa: CSARDGRSQPQHF

d_call: TRBD2
v_call: TRBV7-2
clone_size: many
j_call: TRBJ2-1
cdr3_length: 15
cdr3_nt: TGTGCCAGCAGCTTACTAGCGGGGGCCTACAATGAGCAGTTCTTC
cdr3_aa: CASSLLAGAYNEQFF

d_call: NA
v_call: TRBV12-3/TRBV12-4
clone_size: NA
j_call: TRBJ2-1
cdr3_length: 14
cdr3_nt: TGTGCCAGCAGTCCGGTAGGACATCTCAATGAGCAGTTCTTC
cdr3_aa: CASSPVGHLNEQFF

d_call: TRBD2
v_call: TRBV2
clone_size: NA
j_call: TRBJ2-2
cdr3_length: 16
cdr3_nt: TGTGCCAGCAGTGGACGGTTGCGGGGGGGCACCGGGGAGCTGTTTTTT
cdr3_aa: CASSGRLRGGTGELFF

d_call: NA
v_call: TRBV14
clone_size: few
j_call: TRBJ1-1
cdr3_length: 15
cdr3_nt: TGTGCCAGCAGCCAAGTTTACGGGCGAAGCACTGAAGCTTTCTTT
cdr3_aa: CASSQVYGRSTEAFF

d_call: NA
v_call: TRBV19
clone_size: NA
j_call: TRBJ1-2
cdr3_length: 15
cdr3_nt: TGTGCCAGTAGTTATTCATACAGGGTCGGCTATGGCTACACCTTC
cdr3_aa: CASSYSYRVGYGYTF

d_call: NA
v_call: TRBV4-2
clone_size: many
j_call: TRBJ2-7
cdr3_length: 11
cdr3_nt: TGTGCCAGCAGCCAAGATTCCGAGCAGTACTTC
cdr3_aa: CASSQDSEQYF

d_call: NA
v_call: TRBV12-3/TRBV12-4
clone_size: NA
j_call: TRBJ2-3
cdr3_length: 14
cdr3_nt: TGTGCCAGCAGTTTAGAGGGGGGATCAGATACGCAGTATTTT
cdr3_aa: CASSLEGGSDTQYF

d_call: NA
v_call: TRBV10-3
clone_size: few
j_call: TRBJ2-1
cdr3_length: 13
cdr3_nt: TGTGCCATCAGGCGGGGTGAGAGCAATGAGCAGTTCTTC
cdr3_aa: CAIRRGESNEQFF

d_call: NA
v_call: TRBV4-3
clone_size: many
j_call: TRBJ1-3
cdr3_length: 17
cdr3_nt: TGCGCCAGCAGCCAAGATTCAGGAAGAACAACTGGAAACACCATATATTTT
cdr3_aa: CASSQDSGRTTGNTIYF

d_call: TRBD2
v_call: TRBV20-1
clone_size: NA
j_call: TRBJ2-1
cdr3_length: 15
cdr3_nt: TGCAGTGCCGGACTAGCGGGACGCTCCTACAATGAGCAGTTCTTC
cdr3_aa: CSAGLAGRSYNEQFF

d_call: NA
v_call: TRBV27
clone_size: NA
j_call: TRBJ1-6
cdr3_length: 15
cdr3_nt: TGTGCCAGCAGTTTATCCGGGTCCCATAATTCACCCCTCCACTTT
cdr3_aa: CASSLSGSHNSPLHF

d_call: NA
v_call: TRBV5-1
clone_size: few
j_call: TRBJ2-1
cdr3_length: 15
cdr3_nt: TGCGCCAGCAGCTTGTCCCTAGATGGAGGCAATGAGCAGTTCTTC
cdr3_aa: CASSLSLDGGNEQFF

d_call: TRBD2
v_call: TRBV5-4
clone_size: many
j_call: TRBJ2-3
cdr3_length: 16
cdr3_nt: TGTGCCAGCAGCTTGGCGCCTAGCGGGACCACAGATACGCAGTATTTT
cdr3_aa: CASSLAPSGTTDTQYF